The 28 T cell receptor beta chains given below trace back to one sample, sequenced in a study of blood T cell repertoires in COVID-19. Sequencing was performed with immunoSEQ multiplex PCR; in TCRdb, only in-frame clones are kept and a portion is missing. This table has over 50,000 clones, roughly 87% appearing once. Sequenced sample: peripheral blood. These receptors all stem from a man aged 45-65 years with active COVID-19.

The table lists this clone with a count of one. This sequence joins TRBV18 and TRBJ1-1; D is possibly TRBD1 (6 bases). Germline values: CDR1 KGHSH, CDR2 LQKENI. This CDR3 has 14 residues. Between the trimmed V and J ends, which lost 6 bases and 0 bases, there was a span of 11 bases. The CDR3 sequence is CASSQGQMNTEAFF. CDR3 nucleotides: TGTGCCAGCTCCCAAGGACAGATGAACACTGAAGCTTTCTTT.

A single count supports this clone. The chain recombines TRBV4-3 with TRBJ2-5; TRBD2 aligns across 8 bases. The V and J ends lost 4 bases and 5 bases, in that order; junction bases with no gene match: 12. Germline CDR1 is LGHNA and CDR2 is YSLEER. The CDR3 covers 16 residues. The CDR3 loop is CASSPLGNGGAETQYF. The CDR3 DNA reads as TGCGCCAGCAGCCCGCTTGGAAACGGGGGGGCGGAGACCCAGTACTTC.

CDR3 DNA: TGTGCCTGGAGTAGGGGAACAAACACCGGGGAGCTGTTTTTT. The encoded protein is CAWSRGTNTGELFF. The J gene is TRBJ2-2, the V gene TRBV30, with a possible D match to TRBD1 (5 bases). The CDR3 contains 14 residues. The germline CDR1 and CDR2 sequences are GTSNPN and SVGIG (reference sequence). V was pared by 2 bases and J by 2 bases, with 9 bases between.

V is TRBV9 and J is TRBJ1-2, with D perhaps TRBD1 (6 bases). Trimming removed 4 bases from V and 0 bases from J, with 13 bases in between. Per germline, CDR1 SGDLS and CDR2 YYNGEE. The CDR3 is 15 residues long. The CDR3 is CASSLRTEANYGYTF. CDR3 sequence (DNA): TGTGCCAGCAGCCTCCGGACAGAAGCTAACTATGGCTACACCTTC.

The V and J genes are TRBV9 and TRBJ2-3, with D unresolved. The CDR3 totals 14 residues. Trimming cost V 0 bases and J 2 bases, with 7 bases left between them. Germline assignment: CDR1 SGDLS and CDR2 YYNGEE. The CDR3 region is CASSVDIHTDTQYF. The CDR3, as DNA: TGTGCCAGCAGCGTAGACATACACACAGATACGCAGTATTTT.

This clone was counted a few times. The chain carries TRBV30 and TRBJ2-3; 7 bases map to TRBD1. The V segment lost 3 bases and the J segment 2 bases; nucleotides outside the gene matches: 11. From germline, CDR1 is GTSNPN and CDR2 SVGIG (reference sequence). The length of the CDR3 is 16 residues. The CDR3 here is CAWSVAGGGYTDTQYF. DNA for the CDR3: TGTGCCTGGAGCGTAGCAGGGGGTGGTTACACAGATACGCAGTATTTT.

The chain recombines TRBV12-5 with TRBJ2-3, with D possibly TRBD2 on 7 matching bases. Germline-derived CDR1 and CDR2 are LGHNT and FRNRAP. CDR3 length: 17 amino acids. The V end was cut by 5 bases, the J end by 2 bases, with 20 bases between. DNA for the CDR3: TGTGCTAGTGGTGATACCATCGGGGGGCCGATCACAGATACGCAGTATTTT. Translation: CASGDTIGGPITDTQYF.

V is TRBV11-3 and J is TRBJ1-4, with D unclear. There are 14 residues in the CDR3. With 5 bases removed from V and 8 bases from J, the gap between germline ends came to 15 bases. Germline V gives CDR1 SGHNT, CDR2 YENEEA. The DNA of the CDR3 is TGTGCCAGCAGCCTTAGCCTGGTTGGGGAAAAACTGTTTTTT. Its translation: CASSLSLVGEKLFF.

J is TRBJ1-2 and V is TRBV6-5, with a tentative D call TRBD1 (5 bases). Germline V gene lookup returns CDR1 MNHEY and CDR2 SVGAGI. Trimming cost V 0 bases and J 6 bases, with 17 bases left between them. The CDR3 totals 16 residues. CDR3 sequence: CASSYSSDTSRDGYTF. The CDR3 DNA reads as TGTGCCAGCAGTTACTCTTCGGACACATCCCGCGATGGCTACACCTTC.

This sequence joins TRBV2 and TRBJ2-1, with 7 positions matching TRBD2. V lost 4 bases to trimming and J lost 7 bases; unmatched junction nucleotides: 7. Germline CDR1 and CDR2: SNHLY and FYNNEI. The CDR3 contains 14 residues. CDR3 sequence reads: CASSGLSGVNEQFF. CDR3 in DNA: TGTGCCAGCAGTGGCCTCAGCGGGGTAAATGAGCAGTTCTTC. Variable domain in full (rest from reference TRBV2 and TRBJ2-1): EPEVTQTPSHQVTQMGQEVILRCVPISNHLYFYWYRQILGQKVEFLVSFYNNEISEKSEIFDDQFSVERPDGSNFTLKIRSTKLEDSAMYFCASSGLSGVNEQFFGPGTRLTVL.

The V and J genes are TRBV12-3 or TRBV12-4 and TRBJ2-3; D possibly corresponds to TRBD2 (5 bases). This CDR3 spans 11 amino acids. The V end was cut by 7 bases, the J end by 5 bases, with 7 bases between. The CDR3 loop reads CASKAGDTQYF. CDR3 DNA: TGTGCCAGCAAGGCGGGAGATACGCAGTATTTT.

This clone was counted a single time. The chain couples TRBV5-1 to TRBJ2-7, with TRBD1 matching 11 bases. After removal of 4 bases from V and 2 bases from J, the junction contained 2 bases not matched to a gene. Germline loops: CDR1 SGHRS, CDR2 YFSETQ. This CDR3 contains 14 residues. CDR3 in DNA: TGCGCCAGCAGCAAGGACAGGGGGCCCTACGAGCAGTACTTC. Its translation is CASSKDRGPYEQYF.

The J gene is TRBJ1-1, the V gene TRBV7-2; the D gene is possibly TRBD1 (6 bases). Germline CDR1 reads SGHTA; CDR2 reads FQGNSA. V lost 6 bases and J lost 4, with 12 bases in between. This CDR3 comprises 13 residues. CDR3 bases: TGTGCCAGCAGTTTCTTAGGGGGCACTGAAGCTTTCTTT. The encoded protein is CASSFLGGTEAFF.

This rearrangement joins TRBV5-5 to TRBJ2-1; 7 nucleotides agree with TRBD2. Trimming removed 3 bases from V and 5 bases from J; junction bases left unmatched: 5. The length of the CDR3 is 14 residues. Germline CDR1 and CDR2: SGHKS and YYEKEE (reference sequence). In DNA, the CDR3 is TGTGCCAGCAGCTCACCGGGACTACACAATGAGCAGTTCTTC. It is translated as CASSSPGLHNEQFF.

The chain couples TRBV7-2 to TRBJ2-1; 10 nucleotides agree with TRBD2. The ends lost 5 bases at V and 4 bases at J; junction bases unmatched: 8. Per the germline V gene, CDR1 is SGHTA and CDR2 is FQGNSA. This CDR3 has 16 residues. In DNA form, the CDR3 reads TGTGCCAGCAGCGCGGCCTCTAGCGGGAGATACAATGAGCAGTTCTTC. The encoded protein is CASSAASSGRYNEQFF. Drawing the rest from reference TRBV7-2 and TRBJ2-1, the complete variable domain is GAGVSQSPSNKVTEKGKDVELRCDPISGHTALYWYRQSLGQGLEFLIYFQGNSAPDKSGLPSDRFSAERTGGSVSTLTIQRTQQEDSAVYLCASSAASSGRYNEQFFGPGTRLTVL.

The table lists this clone with a count of one. The chain carries TRBV5-1 and TRBJ1-4; TRBD1 might be the D (5 bases). From germline, CDR1 is SGHRS and CDR2 YFSETQ. The V and J ends lost 1 base and 6 bases respectively, with 13 bases between them. The CDR3 totals 15 residues. In DNA, the CDR3 is TGCGCCAGCAGCTTGAGTGGGACGGGGGATGAAAAACTGTTTTTT. Translation: CASSLSGTGDEKLFF.

The CDR3 DNA is TGTGCCAGCGGGGGACAGTCTAACACCGGGGAGCTGTTTTTT. Amino acids: CASGGQSNTGELFF. This chain connects TRBV2 to TRBJ2-2, with TRBD1 matching 7 bases. Germline V gene data show CDR1 as SNHLY and CDR2 as FYNNEI. After removal of 8 bases from V and 2 bases from J, the junction contained 5 bases not matched to a gene. This CDR3 contains 14 residues.

This clone has only a few counts. V usage is TRBV6-5 and J usage is TRBJ1-1, with unresolved D. This CDR3 has 12 amino acids. Per germline, CDR1 MNHEY and CDR2 SVGAGI. V lost 6 bases and J 5 bases, leaving 10 bases between the germline ends. CDR3 amino acids: CASSPGITEAFF. CDR3 nucleotides: TGTGCCAGCAGCCCAGGTATAACTGAAGCTTTCTTT.

The gene calls are TRBV9 and TRBJ2-5; D is possibly TRBD2 (6 bases). Germline-derived CDR1 and CDR2 are SGDLS and YYNGEE. This CDR3 spans 14 amino acids. Trimming took 2 bases from V and 1 from J, leaving 9 bases between them. CDR3 nucleotide sequence: TGTGCCAGCAGCGTCACGGGACTCCAAGAGACCCAGTACTTC. Its translation: CASSVTGLQETQYF.

The rearrangement joins TRBV7-9 to TRBJ1-1, with D tentatively TRBD1 (5 bases). Germline lookup yields CDR1 SEHNR and CDR2 FQNEAQ (reference sequence). There are 14 residues in the CDR3. Trimming cost V 1 base and J 4 bases, with 10 bases left between them. The CDR3 sequence is CASSLVQGSTEAFF. As DNA, the CDR3 is TGTGCCAGCAGCTTAGTTCAGGGCAGCACTGAAGCTTTCTTT.

This sequence joins TRBV5-4 and TRBJ2-7, with 15 bases matching TRBD2. CDR3 length: 17 residues. The germline gives CDR1 SGHNT, CDR2 YYREEE (reference sequence). Unmatched junction bases numbered 6, after V lost 4 bases and J lost 1 base. The CDR3 region has the DNA TGTGCCAGCAGCCCAGGACTAGCGGGGGGGCTGTCCTACGAGCAGTACTTC. Translating gives CASSPGLAGGLSYEQYF.

The rearrangement links TRBV14 to TRBJ2-7; 7 nucleotides line up with TRBD1. The CDR3 consists of 16 residues. With V trimmed by 5 bases and J by 4 bases, 14 bases remained unmatched. The germline V gene has CDR1 SGHDN and CDR2 FVKESK. CDR3 DNA sequence: TGTGCCAGCAGCTACACAGGGGCCCTGGGTCCTTACGAGCAGTACTTC. As protein: CASSYTGALGPYEQYF.

The rearrangement joins TRBV6-2 or TRBV6-3 to TRBJ1-6; 10 nucleotides align to TRBD1. Trimming cost V 4 bases and J 9 bases; bases outside gene matches: 9. Germline lookup yields CDR1 MNHEY and CDR2 SVGEGT. The CDR3 loop spans 16 amino acids. CDR3 coding DNA: TGTGCCAGCAGTTTCTTGGCCAGGACAGGGGGTTCACCCCTCCACTTT. This translates into CASSFLARTGGSPLHF.

The genes are TRBV7-2 and TRBJ2-7; perhaps TRBD2 as D (5 bases). V was clipped by 4 bases and J by 6 bases, with 19 bases between them. Germline V gene lookup returns CDR1 SGHTA and CDR2 FQGNSA. The CDR3 consists of 15 residues. Here the CDR3 DNA reads TGTGCCAGCAGCTCCAAGAGGGAAAGAACTAGCGAGCAGTACTTC. Its translation: CASSSKRERTSEQYF.

The rearrangement links TRBV9 to TRBJ2-2; 7 bases agree with TRBD1. The CDR3 length is 16 residues. With 2 bases clipped from V and 2 bases from J, the junction kept 6 bases outside the gene matches. The germline CDR1 and CDR2 sequences are SGDLS and YYNGEE. The CDR3 DNA follows: TGTGCCAGCAGCGTCTCCGGGACAGTAAACACCGGGGAGCTGTTTTTT. This encodes CASSVSGTVNTGELFF. The variable domain in full, completed from reference TRBV9 and TRBJ2-2, reads DSGVTQTPKHLITATGQRVTLRCSPRSGDLSVYWYQQSLDQGLQFLIQYYNGEERAKGNILERFSAQQFPDLHSELNLSSLELGDSALYFCASSVSGTVNTGELFFGEGSRLTVL.

V usage is TRBV5-1 and J usage is TRBJ2-7, with 8 bases identical to TRBD2. This CDR3 spans 15 amino acids. V lost 4 bases to trimming and J lost 0 bases; unmatched junction nucleotides: 6. Germline V gene data show CDR1 as SGHRS and CDR2 as YFSETQ. CDR3 residues: CASSERGSSSYEQYF. The CDR3 nucleotides read TGCGCCAGCAGCGAGCGGGGGTCGAGCTCCTACGAGCAGTACTTC.

This rearrangement joins TRBV5-1 to TRBJ2-1; 12 bases line up with TRBD2. Looked up from germline, CDR1 is SGHRS and CDR2 is YFSETQ. The CDR3 consists of 16 residues. J lost 0 bases, V lost 3 bases, and 1 base had no gene match. CDR3: CASSSTSGGSYNEQFF. CDR3 DNA sequence: TGCGCCAGCAGCTCGACTAGCGGGGGCTCCTACAATGAGCAGTTCTTC.

This clone was counted between two and nine times. This rearrangement joins TRBV11-3 to TRBJ1-5; a weak D match, TRBD1 (6 bases). Germline lookup yields CDR1 SGHNT and CDR2 YENEEA. V gave up 5 bases and J gave up 6 bases, with 17 bases separating them. This CDR3 has 15 amino acids. The CDR3 reads CASSPQDSFCQPQHF. CDR3 sequence (DNA): TGTGCCAGCAGCCCACAGGACAGTTTTTGTCAGCCCCAGCATTTT. Using reference TRBV11-3 and TRBJ1-5 for the parts outside the CDR3, the full variable domain is EAGVVQSPRYKIIEKKQPVAFWCNPISGHNTLYWYLQNLGQGPELLIRYENEEAVDDSQLPKDRFSAERLKGVDSTLKIQPAELGDSAVYLCASSPQDSFCQPQHFGDGTRLSIL.